This TCR beta chain comes out of a study of blood T cell repertoires in COVID-19 (dated by TCRdb to about 2020). Regarding the research as a whole: Collaborator samples came from the United States, Italy and Spain and covered acute and convalescent phases of COVID-19. The prospective study material was composed of cDNA or gDNA derived from T cells, B-cell-depleted T cells, or PBMCs. Deeply sampled blood TCRbeta repertoires from subjects exposed to, actively infected with, or recovered from COVID-19 were included in the dataset. The repertoires were made available in a free public database intended to serve as a resource for research on the immune response to SARS-CoV-2. The samples were drawn from the first 160 participants of the ongoing ImmuneRACE study and from about 1,200 subjects provided by 6 global collaborators. Sample metadata almost always included a de-identified subject ID, COVID-19 status, age in years and sex. HLA class I and class II types, where available, came from metadata supplied by the sample provider rather than from assay-based typing.

The immunoSEQ Assay, a bias-controlled multiplex PCR, was used to amplify TCRbeta CDR3 regions from genomic DNA. The study's processing was this. The number of nucleated cells in each sample was estimated by amplification of reference gene primers within the assay. To quantify the absolute abundance of each unique TCRbeta CDR3 rearrangement, sequence reads were collapsed and filtered. For each sample, productive Simpson clonality was calculated by taking the square root of Simpson's diversity index across productive rearrangements. Not all clones reach the TCRdb copy of this immuneACCESS table, which keeps in-frame sequences only. Checked studies attribute under half of the gap to unresolved V genes and leave the rest unexplained. V and J calls and clone size are given by that table; D and trimming were obtained from the DNA. Counted in this sample were around 150,000 clones; under 95% of them appeared once. The ten top clones hold about 2% of the sample.

Of note for this clone: What this receptor recognizes is not known. There are no base qualities to consult, and no much larger clone falls within one base.

Whole blood was collected in K2EDTA tubes by collaborating institutions according to the institutions' own protocols. For TCRbeta analysis, collaborator samples were shipped as frozen whole blood, as isolated PBMCs, or as DNA extracted from either sample type. The study at large found these results: How much clinical and demographic metadata was included differed by source and by participant, and the metadata was provided uncurated.

The junction shows trimming of 8 bases on V and 4 bases on J, and the gene matches do not reach 11 bases of it. The CDR3 sequence holds 15 residues, the cysteine and phenylalanine included. The kept DNA is CDR3 alone, 45 bases in frame from the first base. According to the germline V gene (reference sequence), CDR1 reads LNHDA and CDR2 reads SQIVND. The clonotype comes from a young man with acute or convalescent COVID-19. The rearrangement joined TRBV19 to TRBJ1-2; 9 central nucleotides agree with TRBD1. The material sequenced was peripheral blood. The nucleotide sequence reads as follows: TGTGCCAGTCAGAAACTCACAGGGGGCACCTATGGCTACACCTTC. Protein translation: CASQKLTGGTYGYTF.